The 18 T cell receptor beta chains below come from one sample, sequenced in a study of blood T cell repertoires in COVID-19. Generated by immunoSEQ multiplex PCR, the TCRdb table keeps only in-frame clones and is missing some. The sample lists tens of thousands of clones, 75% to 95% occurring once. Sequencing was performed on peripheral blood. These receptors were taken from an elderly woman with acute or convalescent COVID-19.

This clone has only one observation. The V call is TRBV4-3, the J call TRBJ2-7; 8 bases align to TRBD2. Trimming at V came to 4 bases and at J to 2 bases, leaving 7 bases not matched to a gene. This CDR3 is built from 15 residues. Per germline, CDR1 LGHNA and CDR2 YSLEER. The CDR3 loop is CASSRGSGAAYEQYF. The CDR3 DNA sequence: TGCGCCAGCAGCCGGGGTAGCGGGGCGGCCTACGAGCAGTACTTC.

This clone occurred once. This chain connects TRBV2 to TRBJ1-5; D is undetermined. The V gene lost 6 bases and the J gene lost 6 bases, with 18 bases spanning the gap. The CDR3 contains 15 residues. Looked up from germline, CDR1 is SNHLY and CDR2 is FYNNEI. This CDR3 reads CASSLQFSASQPQHF. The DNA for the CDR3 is TGTGCCAGCAGCCTACAGTTCTCGGCTTCTCAGCCCCAGCATTTT.

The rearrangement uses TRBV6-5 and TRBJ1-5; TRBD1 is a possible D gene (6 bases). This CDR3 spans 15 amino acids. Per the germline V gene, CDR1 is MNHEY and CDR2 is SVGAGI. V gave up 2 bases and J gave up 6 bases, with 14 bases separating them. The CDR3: CASSYRGAGFQPQHF. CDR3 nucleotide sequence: TGTGCCAGCAGTTACCGGGGGGCTGGGTTTCAGCCCCAGCATTTT.

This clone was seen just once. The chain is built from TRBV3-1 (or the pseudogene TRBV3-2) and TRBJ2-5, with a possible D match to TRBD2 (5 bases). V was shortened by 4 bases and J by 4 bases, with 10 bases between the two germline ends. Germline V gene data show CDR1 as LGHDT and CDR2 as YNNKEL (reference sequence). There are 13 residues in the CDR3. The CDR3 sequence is CASSLREVETQYF. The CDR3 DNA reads TGTGCCAGCAGCCTTCGGGAAGTAGAGACCCAGTACTTC.

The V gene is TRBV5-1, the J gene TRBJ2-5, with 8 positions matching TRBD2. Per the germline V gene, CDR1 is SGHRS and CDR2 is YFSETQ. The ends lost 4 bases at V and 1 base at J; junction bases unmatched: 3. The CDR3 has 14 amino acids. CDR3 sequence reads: CASSPGGSQETQYF. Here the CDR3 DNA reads TGCGCCAGCAGCCCGGGGGGGAGCCAAGAGACCCAGTACTTC.

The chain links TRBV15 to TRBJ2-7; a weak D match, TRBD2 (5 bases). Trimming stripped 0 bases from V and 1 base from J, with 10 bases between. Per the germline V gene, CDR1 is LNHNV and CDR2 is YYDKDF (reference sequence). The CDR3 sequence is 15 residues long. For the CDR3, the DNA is TGTGCCACCAGCAGAGATCGACGGGGATCCTACGAGCAGTACTTC. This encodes CATSRDRRGSYEQYF.

CDR3 DNA sequence: TGCGCCAGCAGCGCGTCGGGGGGAGGCGAAAAACTGTTTTTT. It codes for CASSASGGGEKLFF. The chain employs TRBV5-1 and TRBJ1-4, with a weak D call TRBD1 (5 bases). CDR3 length: 14 residues. Trimming took off 4 bases at V and 8 bases at J, with 15 bases between the two ends. Germline CDR1 reads SGHRS; CDR2 reads YFSETQ.

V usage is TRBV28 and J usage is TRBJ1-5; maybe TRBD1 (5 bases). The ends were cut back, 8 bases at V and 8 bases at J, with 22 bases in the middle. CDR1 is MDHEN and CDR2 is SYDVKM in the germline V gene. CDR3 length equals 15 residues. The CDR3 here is CASRLDLGGSKPQHF. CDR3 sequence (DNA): TGTGCCAGCCGGTTGGACCTCGGGGGGTCGAAGCCCCAGCATTTT.

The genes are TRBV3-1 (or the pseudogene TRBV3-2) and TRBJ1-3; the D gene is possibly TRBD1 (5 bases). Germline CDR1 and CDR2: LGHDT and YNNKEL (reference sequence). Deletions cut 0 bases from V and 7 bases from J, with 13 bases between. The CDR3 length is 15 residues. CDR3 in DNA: TGTGCCAGCAGCCAAGATACGGCAGGGTGGAACACCATATATTTT. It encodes CASSQDTAGWNTIYF.

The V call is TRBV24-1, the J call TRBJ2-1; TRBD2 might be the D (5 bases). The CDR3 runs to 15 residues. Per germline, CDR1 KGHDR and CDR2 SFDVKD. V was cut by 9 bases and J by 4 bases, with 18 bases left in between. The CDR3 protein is CATASGQRTYNEQFF. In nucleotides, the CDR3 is TGTGCCACCGCTTCTGGCCAGCGGACTTACAATGAGCAGTTCTTC.

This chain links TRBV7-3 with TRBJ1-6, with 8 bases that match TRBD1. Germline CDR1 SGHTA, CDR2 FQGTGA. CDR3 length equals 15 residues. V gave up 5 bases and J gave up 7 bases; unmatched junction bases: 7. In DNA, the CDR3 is TGTGCCAGCAGCCCACAGGGGGGCAACAATTCACCCCTCCACTTT. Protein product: CASSPQGGNNSPLHF.

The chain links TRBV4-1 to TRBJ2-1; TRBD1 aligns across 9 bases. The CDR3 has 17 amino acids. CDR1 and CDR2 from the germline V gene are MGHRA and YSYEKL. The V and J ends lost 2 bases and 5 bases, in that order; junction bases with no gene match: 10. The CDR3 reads CASSQTTGTGRDNEQFF. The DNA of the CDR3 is TGCGCCAGCAGCCAAACAACCGGGACAGGGAGAGACAATGAGCAGTTCTTC.

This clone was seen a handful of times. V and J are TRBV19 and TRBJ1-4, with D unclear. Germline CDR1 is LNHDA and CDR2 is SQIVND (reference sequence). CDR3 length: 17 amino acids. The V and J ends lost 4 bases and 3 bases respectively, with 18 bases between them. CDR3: CASSTLSGGLPNEKLFF. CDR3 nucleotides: TGTGCCAGTAGTACCCTATCCGGAGGATTGCCTAATGAAAAACTGTTTTTT.

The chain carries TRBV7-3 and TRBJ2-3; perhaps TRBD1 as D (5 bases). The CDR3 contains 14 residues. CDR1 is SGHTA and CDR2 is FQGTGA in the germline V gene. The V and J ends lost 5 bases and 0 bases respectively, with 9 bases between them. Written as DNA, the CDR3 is TGTGCCAGCAGCATACAGGCTAGCACAGATACGCAGTATTTT. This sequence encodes CASSIQASTDTQYF.

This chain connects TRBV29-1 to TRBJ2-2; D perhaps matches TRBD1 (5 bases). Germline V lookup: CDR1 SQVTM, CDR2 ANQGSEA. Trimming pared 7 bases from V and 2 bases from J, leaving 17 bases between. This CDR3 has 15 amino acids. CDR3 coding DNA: TGCAGCGCCTTGGTTGGACAAACTAACACCGGGGAGCTGTTTTTT. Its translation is CSALVGQTNTGELFF.

CDR3 loop: CASSTRVLKETQYF. CDR3 coding DNA: TGTGCCAGCAGCACCAGGGTTTTAAAAGAGACCCAGTACTTC. This rearrangement joins TRBV5-5 to TRBJ2-5, with D maybe TRBD1 (5 bases). CDR1 SGHKS and CDR2 YYEKEE come from the germline V gene (reference sequence). V was cut by 4 bases and J by 3 bases, with 13 bases left in between. The CDR3 length is 14 residues.

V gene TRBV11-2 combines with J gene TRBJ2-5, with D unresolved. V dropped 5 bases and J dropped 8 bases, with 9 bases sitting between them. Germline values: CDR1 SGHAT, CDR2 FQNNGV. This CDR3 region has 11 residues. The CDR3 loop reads CASSPRSTQYF. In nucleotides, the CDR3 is TGTGCCAGCAGCCCCCGAAGCACCCAGTACTTC.

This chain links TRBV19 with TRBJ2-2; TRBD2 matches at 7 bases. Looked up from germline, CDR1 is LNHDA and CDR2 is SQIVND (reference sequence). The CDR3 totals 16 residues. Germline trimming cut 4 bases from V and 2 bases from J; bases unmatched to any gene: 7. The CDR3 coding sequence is TGTGCCAGTAGTACCCACGGGAGGACTAACACCGGGGAGCTGTTTTTT. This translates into CASSTHGRTNTGELFF.